The 12 T cell receptor beta chains below all came from one sample that was sequenced in a study of T cell repertoires in cytomegalovirus infection. TCRdb recomputed calls from the reads with MiXCR, one row per CDR3 protein. The profile shows around 280,000 distinct CDR3 sequences, about 13% of them singletons. The sequenced material came from PBMCs. The receptors here all came from a human donor in good health (CMV status not recorded). Some clones in this sample may be carry-over from other donors' samples.

This clonotype was observed many times. CDR3 sequence reads: CASSLVGNQPQHF. In DNA, the CDR3 is TGTGCCAGCAGCTTGGTGGGGAATCAGCCCCAGCATTTT. The chain uses TRBV5-6 and TRBJ1-5; D not certain. The germline V gene has CDR1 SGHDT and CDR2 YYEEEE. The CDR3 extends over 13 amino acids. V gave up 0 bases and J gave up 4 bases, with 5 bases separating them.

This clonotype was counted ten times or more. The chain has TRBV12-3 or TRBV12-4 and TRBJ2-3, with 9 bases that match TRBD2. V lost 3 bases and J lost 7; bases outside the gene matches: 8. This CDR3 comprises 15 residues. CDR3 DNA: TGTGCCAGCAGTTTCTATCTAGCGGGGCGACATACGCAGTATTTT. Translated: CASSFYLAGRHTQYF.

The rearrangement uses TRBV5-4 and TRBJ2-2, with 12 bases identical to TRBD2. Looked up from germline, CDR1 is SGHNT and CDR2 is YYREEE (reference sequence). The CDR3 extends over 18 amino acids. V shed 4 bases and J 2 bases; nucleotides not matched to a gene: 9. CDR3 protein: CASSLTSGRRGNTGELFF. DNA of the CDR3: TGTGCCAGCAGCCTGACTAGCGGGAGACGGGGCAACACCGGGGAGCTGTTTTTT.

This clonotype came up a few times. The chain carries TRBV3-1 and TRBJ1-1, with D hard to call. V lost 1 base and J lost 0, with 6 bases in between. Germline V lookup: CDR1 LGHDT, CDR2 YNNKEL (reference sequence). The CDR3 sequence is 14 residues long. DNA for the CDR3: TGTGCCAGCAGCCAAGTTTTTATGAACACTGAAGCTTTCTTT. Its translation is CASSQVFMNTEAFF.

This clonotype was recorded many times. The V and J genes are TRBV7-2 and TRBJ2-7; the match to TRBD1 covers 7 bases. This CDR3 region has 14 residues. Per germline, CDR1 SGHTA and CDR2 FQGNSA. V trimming: 2 bases; J trimming: 2 bases; junction bases outside the gene matches: 3. The CDR3 loop is CASSLTTGPYEQYF. The CDR3 DNA is TGTGCCAGCAGCTTAACGACAGGGCCCTACGAGCAGTACTTC.

This clonotype has more than one count but fewer than ten. The chain couples TRBV28 to TRBJ1-4; maybe TRBD1 (5 bases). V lost 3 bases, J lost 8 bases, and 22 bases lay in between. This CDR3 region has 17 residues. Germline-derived CDR1 and CDR2 are MDHEN and SYDVKM. CDR3 coding DNA: TGTGCCAGCAGTTTTTTTCTATACGGGGGTCTGGGAGAAAAACTGTTTTTT. Its protein is CASSFFLYGGLGEKLFF. Together with reference TRBV28 and TRBJ1-4, the CDR3 gives the full variable domain: DVKVTQSSRYLVKRTGEKVFLECVQDMDHENMFWYRQDPGLGLRLIYFSYDVKMKEKGDIPEGYSVSREKKERFSLILESASTNQTSMYLCASSFFLYGGLGEKLFFGSGTQLSVL.

This clonotype was detected only a few times. The gene calls are TRBV10-3 and TRBJ2-2; the D gene could be TRBD1 or TRBD2 (5 bases each). Trimming removed 8 bases from V and 1 base from J, with 5 bases in between. CDR3 length equals 12 residues. Germline assignment: CDR1 ENHRY and CDR2 SYGVKD. The CDR3 loop is CAIGGNTGELFF. DNA of the CDR3: TGTGCCATCGGGGGGAACACCGGGGAGCTGTTTTTT.

This clonotype has a count of ten or more. This sequence joins TRBV12-3 or TRBV12-4 and TRBJ1-1; possibly TRBD1 for D (6 bases). V was cut by 8 bases and J by 12 bases, with 19 bases left in between. This CDR3 has 12 residues. The CDR3 coding sequence is TGTGCCAGCGGCTACAGGGAAAGCGAGCCTTTCTTT. Protein: CASGYRESEPFF.

In its sample, this clonotype was seen many times. This chain links TRBV25-1 with TRBJ1-5; D remains ambiguous. Germline CDR1 MGHDK, CDR2 SYGVNS. The V end lost 4 bases, the J end lost 0 bases, and 13 bases lay between the germline ends. The CDR3 covers 16 residues. CDR3 DNA: TGTGCCAGCAGTGGAAAACTAACCCATAGCAATCAGCCCCAGCATTTT. Encoded protein: CASSGKLTHSNQPQHF.

This clonotype has just a few counts. The V call is TRBV6-5, the J call TRBJ2-7; D is possibly TRBD2 (6 bases). Trimming took off 0 bases at V and 4 bases at J, with 13 bases between the two ends. The CDR3 is 15 amino acids. From germline, CDR1 is MNHEY and CDR2 SVGAGI. Here the CDR3 DNA reads TGTGCCAGCAGTTACTCGCCCGGGAGTGTGTACGAGCAGTACTTC. Encoded protein: CASSYSPGSVYEQYF.

This clonotype was found a few times. The chain uses TRBV6-5 and TRBJ1-2; 7 nucleotides line up with TRBD1. This CDR3 comprises 15 residues. Unmatched junction bases numbered 7, after V lost 5 bases and J lost 1 base. Germline CDR1 reads MNHEY; CDR2 reads SVGAGI. CDR3 in amino acids: CASSKTGMSNYGYTF. The CDR3 region has the DNA TGTGCCAGCAGTAAGACAGGGATGAGTAACTATGGCTACACCTTC.

This clonotype was counted many times. The chain couples TRBV7-9 to TRBJ1-1; TRBD1 matches 7 bases. In germline, CDR1 is SEHNR, CDR2 FQNEAQ (reference sequence). This CDR3 contains 13 residues. V lost 11 bases to trimming and J lost 3 bases; unmatched junction nucleotides: 9. CDR3 in DNA: TGTGCCGGGGACAGTGCGGGGTACACTGAAGCTTTCTTT. Translated, it gives CAGDSAGYTEAFF. Complete variable domain (other parts from reference TRBV7-9 and TRBJ1-1): DTGVSQNPRHKITKRGQNVTFRCDPISEHNRLYWYRQTLGQGPEFLTYFQNEAQLEKSRLLSDRFSAERPKGSFSTLEIQRTEQGDSAMYLCAGDSAGYTEAFFGQGTRLTVV.